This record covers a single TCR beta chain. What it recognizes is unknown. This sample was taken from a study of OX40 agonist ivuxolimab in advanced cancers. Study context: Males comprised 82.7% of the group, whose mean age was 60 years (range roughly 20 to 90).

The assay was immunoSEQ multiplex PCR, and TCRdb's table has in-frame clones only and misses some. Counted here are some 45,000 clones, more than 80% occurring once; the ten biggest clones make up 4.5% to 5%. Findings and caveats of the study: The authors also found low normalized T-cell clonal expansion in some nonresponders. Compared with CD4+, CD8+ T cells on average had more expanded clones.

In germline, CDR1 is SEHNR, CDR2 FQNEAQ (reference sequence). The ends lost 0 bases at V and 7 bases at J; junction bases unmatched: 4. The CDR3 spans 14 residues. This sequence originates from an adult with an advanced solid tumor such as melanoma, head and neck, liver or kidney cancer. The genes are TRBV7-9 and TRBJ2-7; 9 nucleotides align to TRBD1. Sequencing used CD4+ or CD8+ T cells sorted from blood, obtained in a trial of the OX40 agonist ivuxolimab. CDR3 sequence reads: CASSLAQGAEEQYF. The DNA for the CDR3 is TGTGCCAGCAGCTTAGCACAGGGGGCAGAGGAGCAGTACTTC.